The clone carrying this T cell receptor (beta chain) showed up just a few times. The junction and the germline gene differ at one end; a read error may be behind it. Isolated per sample were at least 6 million PBMCs. Combining a sample-barcoded 5' primer with a J-beta primer mix, a second PCR ran for roughly 6 to 11 cycles. TCRdb re-analysed the 5' RACE reads in MiXCR, keeping a single row per CDR3 protein. Altogether 500,000 to 600,000 distinct CDR3 sequences are present, 25% to 30% being singletons, with the ten largest covering about 18%. The sample is drawn from a study of blood T cells in healthy people across ages. The CDR3 covers 14 residues. Germline loops: CDR1 MNHNY, CDR2 SVGAGI (reference sequence).

The rearrangement joins TRBV6-6 to TRBJ2-4; TRBD1 matches 9 bases. This TCR derives from a woman in her seventies in good health. Specimen: blood. In DNA, the CDR3 is TGTGCCAGCAGCCGACGGACAGGGGAAAACGTTCAGTACTTC. Amino acid sequence: CASSRRTGENVQYF.